The 30 T cell receptor beta chains in this list originate from one sample, sequenced in a study of blood T cell repertoires in COVID-19 (dated by TCRdb to 2020 to 2021). The library was produced with the immunoSEQ multiplex PCR assay. Sourced from immuneACCESS, this table was stored by TCRdb with only in-frame sequences that have V and J called. A share of the clones is absent; for the studies checked, an unresolved V gene accounts for under half, and the remainder has no known explanation. The sample table records 540,000 or so clones; about 89% of these occur just once. The ten biggest clones cover about 8.2% of the sample. The sample comprised peripheral blood. These receptor sequences come from a woman aged 50 to 60 with COVID-19, enrolled during active disease.

The chain carries TRBV2 and TRBJ1-2; the D gene is possibly TRBD1 (5 bases). The CDR3 totals 13 residues. Germline CDR1 SNHLY, CDR2 FYNNEI. The ends were cut back, 3 bases at V and 4 bases at J, with 9 bases in the middle. CDR3 nucleotide sequence: TGTGCCAGCAGTGAGGAAGACAGCTATGGCTACACCTTC. Translating it yields CASSEEDSYGYTF.

Remarks on this clone: At the DNA level, this CDR3 is encoded by other sequences in the same sample as well. This chain links TRBV5-6 with TRBJ1-2; D might be TRBD1 (5 bases). With 0 bases removed from V and 8 bases from J, the gap between germline ends came to 11 bases. CDR1 and CDR2 from the germline V gene are SGHDT and YYEEEE. The CDR3 extends over 13 amino acids. The CDR3 protein is CASSLAGPGGYTF. The CDR3 region has the DNA TGTGCCAGCAGCTTGGCCGGGCCAGGGGGCTACACCTTC.

This clone was counted a few times. The chain recombines TRBV30 with TRBJ1-1; 7 bases fit TRBD1. The ends lost 4 bases at V and 0 bases at J; junction bases unmatched: 8. Per the germline V gene, CDR1 is GTSNPN and CDR2 is SVGIG (reference sequence). CDR3 length: 15 residues. CDR3 in DNA: TGTGCCTGGACTCGACAGGGTTCACTGAACACTGAAGCTTTCTTT. It specifies CAWTRQGSLNTEAFF.

V gene TRBV3-1 (or the pseudogene TRBV3-2) combines with J gene TRBJ1-2; no clear D. Germline V gene data show CDR1 as LGHDT and CDR2 as YNNKEL (reference sequence). The CDR3 totals 15 residues. Trimming stripped 0 bases from V and 7 bases from J, with 15 bases between. CDR3 nucleotide sequence: TGTGCCAGCAGCCAAGATAGAACAGCCCCCTCTGGCTACACCTTC. Translating it yields CASSQDRTAPSGYTF.

The table lists this clone with a count of one. This rearrangement joins TRBV6-5 to TRBJ1-2; D unclear. Germline V CDR1 and CDR2: MNHEY, SVGAGI. CDR3 size: 14 residues. V dropped 6 bases and J dropped 5 bases, with 16 bases sitting between them. In nucleotides, the CDR3 is TGTGCCAGCAGCCTCCCCGGTGGTAATTATGGCTACACCTTC. Residues: CASSLPGGNYGYTF.

The rearrangement links TRBV18 to TRBJ1-2, with a weak D call TRBD1 (5 bases). CDR3 length equals 14 residues. The germline gives CDR1 KGHSH, CDR2 LQKENI. Trimming removed 5 bases at V and 7 bases at J, with 17 bases between. The CDR3 here is CASSREGVFLGYTF. CDR3 DNA: TGTGCCAGCTCAAGGGAAGGGGTCTTCCTTGGCTACACCTTC.

This chain joins TRBV27 and TRBJ2-2; 8 positions agree with TRBD1. Trimming removed 4 bases from V and 2 bases from J; junction bases left unmatched: 6. Per germline, CDR1 MNHEY and CDR2 SMNVEV (reference sequence). CDR3 size: 16 residues. CDR3 amino acids: CASSWRQGLNTGELFF. In DNA, the CDR3 is TGTGCCAGCAGTTGGAGACAGGGGCTCAACACCGGGGAGCTGTTTTTT.

The genes are TRBV30 and TRBJ2-6, with TRBD1 matching 8 bases. Unmatched junction bases numbered 6, after V lost 2 bases and J lost 0 bases. The CDR3 is 17 amino acids. Germline CDR1 and CDR2: GTSNPN and SVGIG (reference sequence). The CDR3 loop reads CAWSSGTGRSGANVLTF. The CDR3 coding sequence is TGTGCCTGGAGTTCAGGGACAGGACGCTCTGGGGCCAACGTCCTGACTTTC.

The genes are TRBV11-2 and TRBJ2-7; D possibly corresponds to TRBD2 (5 bases). This CDR3 comprises 15 residues. V lost 2 bases, J lost 6 bases, and 17 bases lay in between. CDR1 and CDR2 (germline): SGHAT, FQNNGV. The CDR3 DNA reads as TGTGCCAGCAGCTTATATCACACGGGGTGGGGCGAGCAGTACTTC. Translating gives CASSLYHTGWGEQYF.

The rearrangement links TRBV3-1 (or the pseudogene TRBV3-2) to TRBJ2-7; 7 nucleotides align to TRBD2. The germline CDR1 and CDR2 sequences are LGHDT and YNNKEL (reference sequence). The V and J ends lost 4 bases and 0 bases, in that order; junction bases with no gene match: 6. The length of the CDR3 is 15 residues. The CDR3 nucleotides are TGTGCCAGCAGCCCGGGGACTATCGGCTCCTACGAGCAGTACTTC. This codes for CASSPGTIGSYEQYF.

The rearrangement uses TRBV5-1 and TRBJ2-3; 11 bases match TRBD2. V gave up 4 bases and J gave up 5 bases; unmatched junction bases: 12. The CDR3 length is 17 residues. Looked up from germline, CDR1 is SGHRS and CDR2 is YFSETQ. CDR3: CASSPGGSGGAVDTQYF. In nucleotides, the CDR3 is TGCGCCAGCAGCCCTGGAGGTAGCGGGGGGGCAGTAGATACGCAGTATTTT.

This chain connects TRBV13 to TRBJ2-1; 12 nucleotides line up with TRBD1. The CDR3 has 15 amino acids. V lost 2 bases to trimming and J lost 6 bases; unmatched junction nucleotides: 2. In germline, CDR1 is PRHDT, CDR2 FYEKMQ (reference sequence). Here the CDR3 DNA reads TGTGCCAGCAGCTTATGGGGACAGGGGGCCAATGAGCAGTTCTTC. Amino acid sequence: CASSLWGQGANEQFF. Drawing the rest from reference TRBV13 and TRBJ2-1, the complete variable domain is AAGVIQSPRHLIKEKRETATLKCYPIPRHDTVYWYQQGPGQDPQFLISFYEKMQSDKGSIPDRFSAQQFSDYHSELNMSSLELGDSALYFCASSLWGQGANEQFFGPGTRLTVL.

V gene TRBV5-1 combines with J gene TRBJ1-1, with 7 bases aligning to TRBD1. Germline values: CDR1 SGHRS, CDR2 YFSETQ. The CDR3 totals 14 residues. The trim removed 2 bases at V and 4 bases at J, leaving 5 bases unmatched. CDR3 nucleotide sequence: TGCGCCAGCAGCTTCGACAGGGCGGGCACTGAAGCTTTCTTT. This codes for CASSFDRAGTEAFF. Full variable domain (remainder filled in from reference TRBV5-1 and TRBJ1-1): KAGVTQTPRYLIKTRGQQVTLSCSPISGHRSVSWYQQTPGQGLQFLFEYFSETQRNKGNFPGRFSGRQFSNSRSEMNVSTLELGDSALYLCASSFDRAGTEAFFGQGTRLTVV.

For the CDR3, the DNA is TGTGCCAGCACCCCGGGTATGAGTGGCTACACCTTC. Amino acid sequence: CASTPGMSGYTF. The chain employs TRBV6-5 and TRBJ1-2; D unresolved. Trimming pared 7 bases from V and 7 bases from J, leaving 13 bases between. Per germline, CDR1 MNHEY and CDR2 SVGAGI. The CDR3 loop spans 12 amino acids.

The rearrangement uses TRBV6-1 and TRBJ1-1, with 8 bases identical to TRBD1. Germline V lookup: CDR1 MNHNS, CDR2 SASEGT. Losses at the gene ends were 3 bases for V and 4 bases for J; bases not matched to a gene: 4. The CDR3 spans 14 residues. The CDR3 bases are TGTGCCAGCAGTGAGGCAGGGGGCATCACTGAAGCTTTCTTT. It yields the protein CASSEAGGITEAFF.

The chain combines TRBV7-2 with TRBJ1-3; D gene ambiguous. Germline CDR1 and CDR2: SGHTA and FQGNSA. The V and J ends lost 2 bases and 2 bases respectively, with 13 bases between them. The CDR3 is 16 amino acids. This CDR3 is CASSLSVITAGNTIYF. The DNA of the CDR3 is TGTGCCAGCAGCTTATCCGTAATAACAGCTGGAAACACCATATATTTT.

On this clone itself: The sample holds other DNA sequences that translate to the same CDR3. The V and J genes are TRBV9 and TRBJ2-3; TRBD2 is a possible D gene (6 bases). Germline-derived CDR1 and CDR2 are SGDLS and YYNGEE. CDR3 length equals 14 residues. Trimming pared 4 bases from V and 1 base from J, leaving 10 bases between. For the CDR3, the DNA is TGTGCCAGCAGCCTGGGGACTGGCACAGATACGCAGTATTTT. Translating it yields CASSLGTGTDTQYF.

This chain links TRBV7-8 with TRBJ1-2; 8 bases line up with TRBD1. Germline V lookup: CDR1 SGHVS, CDR2 FQNEAQ. The CDR3 covers 13 residues. J gave up 8 bases and V 1 base, and 3 bases lay outside the gene matches. Here the CDR3 reads CASSLDRGGGYTF. The CDR3 DNA sequence: TGTGCCAGCAGCTTAGACAGGGGGGGCGGCTACACCTTC.

This sequence joins TRBV11-3 and TRBJ1-1; TRBD1 might be the D (5 bases). This CDR3 is built from 13 residues. Germline V gives CDR1 SGHNT, CDR2 YENEEA. Trimming took 6 bases from V and 1 from J, leaving 9 bases between them. CDR3 coding DNA: TGTGCCAGCAGTCAGGGCACGAACACTGAAGCTTTCTTT. Its translation is CASSQGTNTEAFF.

The rearrangement links TRBV4-1 to TRBJ2-5; D call uncertain. Between the trimmed V and J ends, which lost 1 base and 5 bases, there was a span of 11 bases. This CDR3 has 14 residues. CDR1 is MGHRA, CDR2 YSYEKL, per germline. CDR3 region: CASSQGASRETQYF. The CDR3 coding sequence is TGCGCCAGCAGCCAAGGGGCCTCAAGGGAGACCCAGTACTTC.

This chain connects TRBV7-2 to TRBJ1-4; TRBD1 agrees at 10 bases. Germline CDR1 reads SGHTA; CDR2 reads FQGNSA. Losses at the gene ends were 3 bases for V and 10 bases for J; bases not matched to a gene: 8. The length of the CDR3 is 15 residues. The CDR3 coding sequence is TGTGCCAGCAGCTTTAGCTCCGGGACAGGGGTAAAACTGTTTTTT. Its protein product is CASSFSSGTGVKLFF. The whole variable domain, remainder taken from reference TRBV7-2 and TRBJ1-4, is GAGVSQSPSNKVTEKGKDVELRCDPISGHTALYWYRQSLGQGLEFLIYFQGNSAPDKSGLPSDRFSAERTGGSVSTLTIQRTQQEDSAVYLCASSFSSGTGVKLFFGSGTQLSVL.

The chain carries TRBV30 and TRBJ2-2; a possible D gene is TRBD1 (6 bases). CDR1 and CDR2 from the germline V gene are GTSNPN and SVGIG (reference sequence). CDR3 size: 12 residues. V gave up 4 bases and J gave up 6 bases, with 9 bases separating them. In DNA form, the CDR3 reads TGTGCCTGGAACAGGGATCCCGGGGAGCTGTTTTTT. It specifies CAWNRDPGELFF.

The V call is TRBV5-4, the J call TRBJ1-1; D uncertain. Trimming left V 0 bases short and J 0 bases short, with 9 bases between. Germline V lookup: CDR1 SGHNT, CDR2 YYREEE (reference sequence). The CDR3 spans 15 residues. This CDR3 is CASSLALAVNTEAFF. CDR3 DNA sequence: TGTGCCAGCAGCTTGGCCTTGGCGGTGAACACTGAAGCTTTCTTT.

J is TRBJ2-5 and V is TRBV10-3; 11 bases agree with TRBD2. V lost 3 bases to trimming and J lost 2 bases; unmatched junction nucleotides: 8. The CDR3 consists of 17 residues. Germline CDR1 reads ENHRY; CDR2 reads SYGVKD. The CDR3 nucleotides are TGTGCCATCAGTGACCCCCTAGCGGGGGGATTACAAGAGACCCAGTACTTC. Its translation: CAISDPLAGGLQETQYF.

The CDR3 here is CASSRRLAGGYEQYF. Written as DNA, the CDR3 is TGTGCCAGCAGTCGTCGACTAGCGGGGGGTTACGAGCAGTACTTC. The rearrangement links TRBV27 to TRBJ2-7, with 13 bases aligning to TRBD2. The germline CDR1 and CDR2 sequences are MNHEY and SMNVEV (reference sequence). The CDR3 contains 15 residues. Losses at the gene ends were 5 bases for V and 4 bases for J; bases not matched to a gene: 5.

This sequence joins TRBV19 and TRBJ1-1; possibly TRBD1 for D (6 bases). The CDR3 spans 16 residues. V dropped 5 bases and J dropped 1 base, with 17 bases sitting between them. Germline V gene data show CDR1 as LNHDA and CDR2 as SQIVND (reference sequence). The CDR3 here is CASSLLQGQGNTEAFF. In DNA form, the CDR3 reads TGTGCCAGTAGTCTATTACAGGGTCAAGGGAACACTGAAGCTTTCTTT.

This sequence joins TRBV2 and TRBJ2-3; no definite D call. The CDR3 consists of 15 residues. Germline V lookup: CDR1 SNHLY, CDR2 FYNNEI. Deletions cut 2 bases from V and 3 bases from J, with 12 bases between. The CDR3 loop reads CASSEFLEVTDTQYF. DNA for the CDR3: TGTGCCAGCAGTGAATTTCTAGAGGTGACAGATACGCAGTATTTT.

This clone has only a few counts. The chain uses TRBV19 and TRBJ2-7; 13 bases are a match to TRBD2. CDR3 length: 16 residues. The germline CDR1 and CDR2 sequences are LNHDA and SQIVND (reference sequence). V shed 4 bases and J 3 bases; nucleotides not matched to a gene: 6. CDR3 sequence (DNA): TGTGCCAGTAGTACCTACCGGACTAGCGGGGGCTACGAGCAGTACTTC. This codes for CASSTYRTSGGYEQYF.

V gene TRBV18 combines with J gene TRBJ1-2; the match to TRBD1 covers 10 bases. The CDR3 length is 15 residues. The ends lost 3 bases at V and 3 bases at J; junction bases unmatched: 4. Germline values: CDR1 KGHSH, CDR2 LQKENI. The CDR3 reads CASSPTGGFDYGYTF. CDR3 nucleotide sequence: TGTGCCAGCTCACCGACAGGGGGCTTTGACTATGGCTACACCTTC.

This sequence joins TRBV10-3 and TRBJ1-1; no clear D gene. Germline V gives CDR1 ENHRY, CDR2 SYGVKD. Trimming took 4 bases from V and 5 from J, leaving 14 bases between them. The CDR3 runs to 14 residues. CDR3 DNA sequence: TGTGCCATCAGTGCTAGCGATGGAATTACTGAAGCTTTCTTT. Its protein product is CAISASDGITEAFF.